Presented here are 25 T cell receptor beta chains from one specimen sequenced in a study of T-cell reconstitution after alpha-beta-depleted transplantation in children. Unique molecular identifiers were used in preparing the TCRbeta library. One entry per CDR3 protein results from TCRdb running MiXCR on the PCR reads. The profile shows about 580,000 distinct CDR3 sequences, over 25% of them singletons. The sequencing here drew on PBMCs, taken before TCRalphabeta/CD19-depleted stem cell transplant. The receptors originated from a boy under three years old with Wiskott-Aldrich syndrome, due to receive a stem cell transplant.

V is TRBV20-1 and J is TRBJ2-7; the D is unclear. The V gene lost 1 base and the J gene lost 4 bases, with 20 bases spanning the gap. The germline CDR1 and CDR2 sequences are DFQATT and SNEGSKA (reference sequence). CDR3 length: 16 amino acids. The CDR3, as DNA: TGCAGTGCTAGAGGGGCCTGGGGAAGTAACCGGTACGAGCAGTACTTC. The encoded protein is CSARGAWGSNRYEQYF.

Here the CDR3 reads CASSRRGSGNTDTQYF. As DNA, the CDR3 is TGTGCCAGCTCCCGAAGGGGTAGCGGAAACACAGATACGCAGTATTTT. The rearrangement links TRBV6-1 to TRBJ2-3; D is possibly TRBD2 (6 bases). Trimming shortened V by 8 bases and J by 2 bases, and 20 bases separated the two germline ends. This CDR3 region has 16 residues. Germline loops: CDR1 MNHNS, CDR2 SASEGT.

The chain joins TRBV6-5 to TRBJ2-3; 11 bases are a match to TRBD2. Unmatched junction bases numbered 4, after V lost 2 bases and J lost 3 bases. The CDR3 extends over 16 amino acids. The germline V gene has CDR1 MNHEY and CDR2 SVGAGI. DNA of the CDR3: TGTGCCAGCAGTTACGATGTAGCGGGGGGGACAGATACGCAGTATTTT. Translated: CASSYDVAGGTDTQYF.

In this sample, this clonotype turned up a few times. The chain has TRBV7-2 and TRBJ2-2; D might be TRBD2 (6 bases). Trimming shortened V by 7 bases and J by 4 bases, and 13 bases separated the two germline ends. The CDR3 loop spans 14 amino acids. Germline-derived CDR1 and CDR2 are SGHTA and FQGNSA. CDR3 residues: CASIMSSGTGELFF. CDR3 nucleotide sequence: TGTGCCAGCATAATGAGTAGCGGCACCGGGGAGCTGTTTTTT.

The chain couples TRBV6-1 to TRBJ2-3; TRBD2 matches at 8 bases. V was clipped by 4 bases and J by 2 bases; unmatched bases: 2. This CDR3 contains 14 residues. CDR1 is MNHNS and CDR2 is SASEGT in the germline V gene. The chain's CDR3 is CASSASGLTDTQYF. CDR3 nucleotide sequence: TGTGCCAGCAGTGCTAGCGGGCTCACAGATACGCAGTATTTT.

The CDR3 sequence is CASSSGRKRAGELFF. The CDR3 region has the DNA TGTGCCAGCAGTTCTGGGAGAAAAAGGGCCGGGGAGCTGTTTTTT. V gene TRBV12-3 or TRBV12-4 combines with J gene TRBJ2-2; TRBD2 might be the D (5 bases). Trimming pared 4 bases from V and 6 bases from J, leaving 15 bases between. The CDR3 contains 15 residues.

The genes are TRBV5-1 and TRBJ2-1, with D perhaps matching TRBD1 (6 bases). Trimming left V 0 bases short and J 4 bases short, with 26 bases between. This CDR3 spans 20 amino acids. In germline, CDR1 is SGHRS, CDR2 YFSETQ. The CDR3 sequence: CASSLGNPGQTKFVYNEQFF. The CDR3, as DNA: TGCGCCAGCAGCTTGGGAAACCCAGGACAGACAAAGTTTGTTTACAATGAGCAGTTCTTC.

This clonotype was seen more than once but under ten times. The V call is TRBV27, the J call TRBJ2-1; D is uncertain. The V gene's germline CDR1 is MNHEY and CDR2 SMNVEV (reference sequence). The CDR3 has 16 residues. The V end lost 5 bases, the J end lost 2 bases, and 16 bases lay between the germline ends. The CDR3 here is CASSPRFRTAYNEQFF. In DNA, the CDR3 is TGTGCCAGCAGTCCCCGATTTAGGACGGCCTACAATGAGCAGTTCTTC.

This clonotype was counted between two and nine times. This chain links TRBV25-1 with TRBJ2-1; 8 bases are shared with TRBD2. CDR3 length: 15 residues. The germline CDR1 and CDR2 sequences are MGHDK and SYGVNS. Trimming took 8 bases from V and 6 from J; bases not matched to a gene: 12. The CDR3 nucleotides are TGTGCCAGCTCGTCAAGCGGGAGCAGGGTCAATGAGCAGTTCTTC. Translated, it gives CASSSSGSRVNEQFF.

The chain uses TRBV15 and TRBJ2-5; D possibly corresponds to TRBD1 (6 bases). The CDR3 spans 15 residues. The germline V and J ends were trimmed by 2 bases and 5 bases, with 15 bases remaining between them. Germline V lookup: CDR1 LNHNV, CDR2 YYDKDF (reference sequence). For the CDR3, the DNA is TGTGCCACCAGCAGAATACAGGGTGGTGAGGAGACCCAGTACTTC. Translating it yields CATSRIQGGEETQYF.

This sequence joins TRBV3-1 and TRBJ2-1; D is ambiguous. The CDR3 extends over 13 amino acids. The germline gives CDR1 LGHDT, CDR2 YNNKEL (reference sequence). V lost 3 bases, J lost 7 bases, and 10 bases lay in between. The CDR3, as DNA: TGTGCCAGCAGCCATAGGGCTCCTAATGAGCAGTTCTTC. Its translation is CASSHRAPNEQFF.

The gene calls are TRBV7-9 and TRBJ2-5; no definite D call. The CDR3 contains 13 residues. Deletions cut 4 bases from V and 4 bases from J, with 10 bases between. Germline values: CDR1 SEHNR, CDR2 FQNEAQ (reference sequence). CDR3 protein: CASSSPDGETQYF. The CDR3 bases are TGTGCCAGCAGCTCCCCGGACGGAGAGACCCAGTACTTC.

The chain has TRBV24-1 and TRBJ2-3, with 10 bases that match TRBD2. Losses at the gene ends were 0 bases for V and 5 bases for J; bases not matched to a gene: 13. The CDR3 consists of 19 residues. Germline values: CDR1 KGHDR, CDR2 SFDVKD. This chain's CDR3 is CATSDLRLAGVPGVDTQYF. The CDR3 DNA reads TGTGCCACCAGTGATTTGCGGCTAGCGGGAGTCCCAGGGGTAGATACGCAGTATTTT.

This sequence joins TRBV20-1 and TRBJ2-7; 9 bases align to TRBD1. The CDR3 loop spans 14 amino acids. CDR1 and CDR2 (germline): DFQATT, SNEGSKA (reference sequence). V trimming: 6 bases; J trimming: 3 bases; junction bases outside the gene matches: 9. The CDR3 bases are TGCAGTGCGGAGCCGGGACAGGGATTCTACGAGCAGTACTTC. Translation: CSAEPGQGFYEQYF.

This clonotype has just a few counts. This chain connects TRBV12-3 or TRBV12-4 to TRBJ2-1; the match to TRBD2 covers 8 bases. The CDR3 spans 14 residues. Losses at the gene ends were 2 bases for V and 6 bases for J; bases not matched to a gene: 3. The CDR3 loop reads CASSLWREANEQFF. Written as DNA, the CDR3 is TGTGCCAGCAGTTTATGGCGGGAGGCCAATGAGCAGTTCTTC.

This rearrangement joins TRBV14 to TRBJ2-3; TRBD1 aligns across 8 bases. CDR1 and CDR2 from the germline V gene are SGHDN and FVKESK. This CDR3 comprises 14 residues. V lost 4 bases, J lost 5 bases, and 5 bases stayed unmatched. CDR3 in DNA: TGTGCCAGCAGCCGATACACAGGGGGAGATACGCAGTATTTT. Its protein is CASSRYTGGDTQYF.

The chain combines TRBV5-1 with TRBJ1-1; 7 nucleotides line up with TRBD1. Unmatched junction bases numbered 10, after V lost 0 bases and J lost 5 bases. Germline V gene data show CDR1 as SGHRS and CDR2 as YFSETQ. The CDR3 sequence is 16 residues long. The CDR3, as DNA: TGCGCCAGCAGCTTGGATCCCCGGGACAGTCTGACTGAAGCTTTCTTT. It is translated as CASSLDPRDSLTEAFF.

The chain joins TRBV5-1 to TRBJ2-5, with D possibly being TRBD1 (7 bases). Germline-derived CDR1 and CDR2 are SGHRS and YFSETQ. With 3 bases removed from V and 3 bases from J, the gap between germline ends came to 12 bases. The CDR3 totals 14 residues. CDR3 residues: CASSWRGRKETQYF. The CDR3 coding sequence is TGCGCCAGCAGCTGGAGGGGGCGCAAAGAGACCCAGTACTTC.

The chain joins TRBV5-1 to TRBJ2-1; TRBD2 might be the D (6 bases). V gave up 7 bases and J gave up 2 bases, with 16 bases separating them. CDR1 is SGHRS, CDR2 YFSETQ, per germline. The CDR3 loop spans 15 amino acids. This CDR3 reads CASGLTRTTYNEQFF. In nucleotides, the CDR3 is TGCGCCAGCGGTCTGACTAGGACAACCTACAATGAGCAGTTCTTC. The full variable domain, its missing parts supplied by reference TRBV5-1 and TRBJ2-1, is KAGVTQTPRYLIKTRGQQVTLSCSPISGHRSVSWYQQTPGQGLQFLFEYFSETQRNKGNFPGRFSGRQFSNSRSEMNVSTLELGDSALYLCASGLTRTTYNEQFFGPGTRLTVL.

This clonotype was seen ten or more times. The V gene is TRBV5-1, the J gene TRBJ1-3; D remains unclear. This CDR3 has 13 residues. V was pared by 0 bases and J by 4 bases, with 5 bases between. CDR1 is SGHRS and CDR2 is YFSETQ in the germline V gene. The CDR3 is CASSLAGGNTIYF. CDR3 sequence (DNA): TGCGCCAGCAGCTTGGCTGGGGGAAACACCATATATTTT.

This clonotype is a singleton in its sample. The rearrangement uses TRBV7-9 and TRBJ2-5, with TRBD1 matching 7 bases. The CDR3 extends over 11 amino acids. Germline values: CDR1 SEHNR, CDR2 FQNEAQ (reference sequence). V gave up 10 bases and J gave up 5 bases; unmatched junction bases: 4. CDR3 sequence reads: CATQGWETQYF. The CDR3 coding sequence is TGTGCCACACAGGGGTGGGAGACCCAGTACTTC. The whole variable domain, remainder taken from reference TRBV7-9 and TRBJ2-5, is DTGVSQNPRHKITKRGQNVTFRCDPISEHNRLYWYRQTLGQGPEFLTYFQNEAQLEKSRLLSDRFSAERPKGSFSTLEIQRTEQGDSAMYLCATQGWETQYFGPGTRLLVL.

A few counts support this clonotype. V usage is TRBV27 and J usage is TRBJ2-7; D gene unclear. The CDR3 extends over 16 amino acids. The germline V gene encodes CDR1 MNHEY and CDR2 SMNVEV (reference sequence). The V end was cut by 2 bases, the J end by 5 bases, with 19 bases between. The CDR3 loop reads CASSLGFGLVGHEQYF. The DNA of the CDR3 is TGTGCCAGCAGTTTAGGATTCGGGCTAGTAGGGCACGAGCAGTACTTC.

The chain recombines TRBV27 with TRBJ1-5; D perhaps matches TRBD1 (5 bases). This CDR3 has 14 residues. Germline loops: CDR1 MNHEY, CDR2 SMNVEV (reference sequence). The V end lost 5 bases, the J end lost 5 bases, and 13 bases lay between the germline ends. The CDR3 coding sequence is TGTGCCAGCAGTATCGGGACTCTATATCAGCCCCAGCATTTT. Protein: CASSIGTLYQPQHF.

The table lists this clonotype with a few counts. CDR3: CASSRSGVVTDTQYF. For the CDR3, the DNA is TGTGCCAGCAGCCGTAGCGGGGTGGTCACAGATACGCAGTATTTT. The chain uses TRBV7-9 and TRBJ2-3; TRBD2 matches at 8 bases. The CDR3 spans 15 residues. The ends lost 5 bases at V and 2 bases at J; junction bases unmatched: 6. Germline CDR1 reads SEHNR; CDR2 reads FQNEAQ (reference sequence).

Only a few counts were recorded for this clonotype. V usage is TRBV29-1 and J usage is TRBJ2-5; D is possibly TRBD1 (6 bases). Germline CDR1 SQVTM, CDR2 ANQGSEA. Trimming cost V 4 bases and J 5 bases, with 11 bases left between them. The CDR3 totals 12 residues. CDR3 protein: CSVATGLETQYF. In DNA, the CDR3 is TGCAGCGTTGCAACAGGGCTGGAGACCCAGTACTTC.